The rows below give T cell receptor beta chains drawn from one sample of a study of CXCR3-negative and CXCR3-positive naive CD8 T cells. TCRdb re-called the 5' RACE reads and catalogs CDR3 proteins one per entry, DNA excluded. This sample's clone table lists thousands of distinct CDR3 sequences. The sample was naive CXCR3- CD8+ T cells from blood. The receptors derive from a human donor in good health. Some clones in this sample may be carry-over from other donors' samples. Both conserved end residues are part of each CDR3. Only some rows state a clone size, as once, few, many or a class for expanded clones.

clone size	V gene	J gene	CDR3 protein
NA	TRBV27	TRBJ1-2	CASPAPGYGYTF
NA	TRBV7-8	TRBJ2-7	CASSLDTGGEQYF
NA	TRBV29-1	TRBJ1-1	CSVGNPMNTEAFF
medium-sized	TRBV5-1	TRBJ2-1	CASSPTTSGLISYNEQFF
NA	TRBV29-1	TRBJ2-7	CSVGTPGSYERYF
NA	TRBV10-3	TRBJ1-5	CAISDLPGTYQPQHF
medium-sized	TRBV7-6	TRBJ2-5	CASSSGLERSSETQYF
medium-sized	TRBV5-1	TRBJ2-3	CASSLVDRGLRRDTQYF
NA	TRBV25-1	TRBJ2-5	CASRGLDRVNRDKETQYF
NA	TRBV5-6	TRBJ2-1	CASSTEAGWGNNEQFF
NA	TRBV7-9	TRBJ2-5	CASGVYPAGIIETQYF
medium-sized	TRBV20-1	TRBJ2-1	CSAPSGRRYNEQFF
NA	TRBV11-2	TRBJ2-1	CASQLGVTFSNEQFF
NA	TRBV10-3	TRBJ2-7	CAISESTSGTYEQYF
NA	TRBV29-1	TRBJ1-2	CSVEPLVRPGYGYTF
medium-sized	TRBV7-9	TRBJ2-1	CASSLVGAGFSYNEQFF
NA	TRBV13	TRBJ2-3	CASSEITGITDTQYF
NA	TRBV4-2	TRBJ2-1	CASSLTQVDEQFF
NA	TRBV5-5	TRBJ2-7	CASNLVPRQFYEQYF
NA	TRBV29-1	TRBJ1-2	CSVPPTDSYGYTF
NA	TRBV7-3	TRBJ2-1	CASSLEGGGVYYNEQFF
NA	TRBV29-1	TRBJ2-7	CSVRTGAFRGIYEQYF